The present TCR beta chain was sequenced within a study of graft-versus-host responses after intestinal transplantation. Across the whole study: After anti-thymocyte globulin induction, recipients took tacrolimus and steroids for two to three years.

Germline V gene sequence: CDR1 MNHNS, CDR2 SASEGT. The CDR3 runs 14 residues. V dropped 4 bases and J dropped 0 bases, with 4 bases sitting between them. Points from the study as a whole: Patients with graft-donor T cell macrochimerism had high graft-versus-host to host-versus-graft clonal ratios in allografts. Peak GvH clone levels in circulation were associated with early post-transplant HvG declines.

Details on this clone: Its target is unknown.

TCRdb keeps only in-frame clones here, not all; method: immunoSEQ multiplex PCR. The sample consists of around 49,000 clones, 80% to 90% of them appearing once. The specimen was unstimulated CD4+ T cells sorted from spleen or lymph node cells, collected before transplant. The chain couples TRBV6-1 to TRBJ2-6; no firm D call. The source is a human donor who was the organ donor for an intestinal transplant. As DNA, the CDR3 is TGTGCCAGCAGTGTATTCTCTGGGGCCAACGTCCTGACTTTC. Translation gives CASSVFSGANVLTF.